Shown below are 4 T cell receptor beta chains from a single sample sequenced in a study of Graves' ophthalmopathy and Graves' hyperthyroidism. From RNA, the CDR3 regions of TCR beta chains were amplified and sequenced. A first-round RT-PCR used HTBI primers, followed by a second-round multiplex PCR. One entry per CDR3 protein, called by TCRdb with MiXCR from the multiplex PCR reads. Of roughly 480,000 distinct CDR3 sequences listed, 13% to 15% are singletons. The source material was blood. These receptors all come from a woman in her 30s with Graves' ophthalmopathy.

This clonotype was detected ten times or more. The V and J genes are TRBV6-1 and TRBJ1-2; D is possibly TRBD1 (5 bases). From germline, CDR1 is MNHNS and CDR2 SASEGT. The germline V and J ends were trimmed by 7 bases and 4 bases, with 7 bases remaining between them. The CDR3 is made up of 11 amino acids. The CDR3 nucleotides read TGTGCCAGCACCGACAGCTATGGCTACACCTTC. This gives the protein CASTDSYGYTF.

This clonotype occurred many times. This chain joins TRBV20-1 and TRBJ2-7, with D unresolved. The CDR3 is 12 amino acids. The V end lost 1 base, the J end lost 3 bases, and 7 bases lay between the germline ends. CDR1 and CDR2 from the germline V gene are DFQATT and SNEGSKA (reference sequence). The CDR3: CSARGGDYEQYF. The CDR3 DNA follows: TGCAGTGCTAGAGGCGGAGACTACGAGCAGTACTTC.

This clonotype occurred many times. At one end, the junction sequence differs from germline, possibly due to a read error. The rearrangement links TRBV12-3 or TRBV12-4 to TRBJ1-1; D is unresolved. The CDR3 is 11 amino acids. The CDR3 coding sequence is TGTGCCAGCCGTATCGGCACTAAAGCTTTCTTT. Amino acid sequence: CASRIGTKAFF.

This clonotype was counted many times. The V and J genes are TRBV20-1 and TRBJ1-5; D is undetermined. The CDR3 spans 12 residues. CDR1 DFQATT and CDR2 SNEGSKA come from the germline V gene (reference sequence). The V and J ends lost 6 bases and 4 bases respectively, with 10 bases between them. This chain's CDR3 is CSAWRENQPQHF. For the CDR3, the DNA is TGCAGTGCCTGGCGGGAGAATCAGCCCCAGCATTTT.